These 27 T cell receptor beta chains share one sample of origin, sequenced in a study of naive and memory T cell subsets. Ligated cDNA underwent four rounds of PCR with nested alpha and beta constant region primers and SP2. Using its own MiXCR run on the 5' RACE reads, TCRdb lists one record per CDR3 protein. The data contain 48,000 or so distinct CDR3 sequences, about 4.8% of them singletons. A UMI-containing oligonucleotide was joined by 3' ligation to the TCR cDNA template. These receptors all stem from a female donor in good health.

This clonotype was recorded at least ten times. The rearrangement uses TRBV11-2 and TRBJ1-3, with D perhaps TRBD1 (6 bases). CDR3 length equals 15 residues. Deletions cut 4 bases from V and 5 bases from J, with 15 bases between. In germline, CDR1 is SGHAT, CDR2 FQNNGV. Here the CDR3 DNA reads TGTGCCAGCAGCTCTATACGGGACATGAGAAACACCATATATTTT. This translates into CASSSIRDMRNTIYF.

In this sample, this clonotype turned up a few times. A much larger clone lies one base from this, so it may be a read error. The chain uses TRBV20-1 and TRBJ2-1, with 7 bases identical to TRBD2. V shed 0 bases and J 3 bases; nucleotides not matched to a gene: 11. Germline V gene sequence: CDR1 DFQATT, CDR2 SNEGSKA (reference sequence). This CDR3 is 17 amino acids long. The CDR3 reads CSAREMASGNRYNEQFF. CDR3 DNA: TGCAGTGCTAGAGAGATGGCTAGCGGCAACCGCTACAATGAGCAGTTCTTC.

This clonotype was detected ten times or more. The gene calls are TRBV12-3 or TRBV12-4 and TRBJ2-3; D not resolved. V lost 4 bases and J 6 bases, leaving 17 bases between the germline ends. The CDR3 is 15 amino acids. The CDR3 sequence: CASSSAGRRVDTQYF. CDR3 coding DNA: TGTGCCAGCAGTTCAGCCGGGCGCCGAGTGGATACGCAGTATTTT.

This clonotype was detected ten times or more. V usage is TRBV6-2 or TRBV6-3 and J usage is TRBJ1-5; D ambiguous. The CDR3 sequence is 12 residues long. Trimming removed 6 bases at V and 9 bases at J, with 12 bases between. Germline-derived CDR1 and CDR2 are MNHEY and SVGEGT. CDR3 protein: CASRPAELPQHF. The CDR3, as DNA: TGTGCCAGCAGGCCCGCGGAGTTGCCCCAGCATTTT.

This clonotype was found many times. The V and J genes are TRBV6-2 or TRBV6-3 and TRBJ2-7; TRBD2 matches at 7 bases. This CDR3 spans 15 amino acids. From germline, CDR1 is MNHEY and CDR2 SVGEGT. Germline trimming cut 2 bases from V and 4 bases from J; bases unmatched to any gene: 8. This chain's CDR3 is CASSYNRLAEYEQYF. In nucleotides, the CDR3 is TGTGCCAGCAGTTACAATCGACTAGCAGAGTACGAGCAGTACTTC.

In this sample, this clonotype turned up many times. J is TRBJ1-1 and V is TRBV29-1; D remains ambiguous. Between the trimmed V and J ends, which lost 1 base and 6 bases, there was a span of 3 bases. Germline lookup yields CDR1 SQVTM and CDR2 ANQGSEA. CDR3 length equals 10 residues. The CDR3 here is CSVEGPEAFF. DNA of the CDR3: TGCAGCGTTGAAGGCCCTGAAGCTTTCTTT.

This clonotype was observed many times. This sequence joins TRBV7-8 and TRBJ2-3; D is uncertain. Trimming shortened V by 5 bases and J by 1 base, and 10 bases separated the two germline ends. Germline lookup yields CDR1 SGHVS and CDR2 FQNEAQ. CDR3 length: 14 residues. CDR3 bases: TGTGCCAGCAGCCAGCCGGTCCGCACAGATACGCAGTATTTT. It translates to CASSQPVRTDTQYF.

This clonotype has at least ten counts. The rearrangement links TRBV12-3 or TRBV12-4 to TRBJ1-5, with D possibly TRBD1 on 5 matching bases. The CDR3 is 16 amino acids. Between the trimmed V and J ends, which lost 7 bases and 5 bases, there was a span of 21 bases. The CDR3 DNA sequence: TGTGCCAGCACTTTGAACCACAGGATCGGGCATCAGCCCCAGCATTTT. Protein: CASTLNHRIGHQPQHF.

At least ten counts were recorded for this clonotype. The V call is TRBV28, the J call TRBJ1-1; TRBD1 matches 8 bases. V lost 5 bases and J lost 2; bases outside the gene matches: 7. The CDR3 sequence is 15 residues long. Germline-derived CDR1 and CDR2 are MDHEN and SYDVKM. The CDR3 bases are TGTGCCAGCAGTCCTCGGACAGGGTCCAACACTGAAGCTTTCTTT. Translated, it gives CASSPRTGSNTEAFF.

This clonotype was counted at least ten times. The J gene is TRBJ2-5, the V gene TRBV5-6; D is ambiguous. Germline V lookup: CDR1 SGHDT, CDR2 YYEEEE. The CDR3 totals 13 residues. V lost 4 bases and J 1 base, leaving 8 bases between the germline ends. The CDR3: CASSGRSQETQYF. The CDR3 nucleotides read TGTGCCAGCAGCGGCCGAAGCCAAGAGACCCAGTACTTC. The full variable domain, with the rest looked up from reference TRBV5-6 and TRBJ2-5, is DAGVTQSPTHLIKTRGQQVTLRCSPKSGHDTVSWYQQALGQGPQFIFQYYEEEERQRGNFPDRFSGHQFPNYSSELNVNALLLGDSALYLCASSGRSQETQYFGPGTRLLVL.

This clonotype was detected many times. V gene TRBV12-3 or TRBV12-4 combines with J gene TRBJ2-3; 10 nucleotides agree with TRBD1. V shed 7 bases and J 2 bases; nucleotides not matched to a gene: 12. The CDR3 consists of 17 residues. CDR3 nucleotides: TGTGCCAGCACGGGACAGGGGTCACACCTACCCACAGATACGCAGTATTTT. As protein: CASTGQGSHLPTDTQYF.

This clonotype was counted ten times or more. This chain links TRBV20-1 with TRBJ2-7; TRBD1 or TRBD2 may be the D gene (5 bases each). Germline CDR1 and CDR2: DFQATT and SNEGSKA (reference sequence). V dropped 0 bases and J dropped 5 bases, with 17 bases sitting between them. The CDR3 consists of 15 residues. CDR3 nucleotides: TGCAGTGCTAGAGATTTTAGGCGAGGGGCGAACGAGCAGTACTTC. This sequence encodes CSARDFRRGANEQYF.

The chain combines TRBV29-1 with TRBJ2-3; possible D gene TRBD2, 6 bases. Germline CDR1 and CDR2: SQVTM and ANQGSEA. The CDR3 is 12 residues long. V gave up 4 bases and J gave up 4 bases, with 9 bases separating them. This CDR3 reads CSVVPGADTQYF. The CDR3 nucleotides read TGCAGCGTTGTTCCGGGGGCAGATACGCAGTATTTT.

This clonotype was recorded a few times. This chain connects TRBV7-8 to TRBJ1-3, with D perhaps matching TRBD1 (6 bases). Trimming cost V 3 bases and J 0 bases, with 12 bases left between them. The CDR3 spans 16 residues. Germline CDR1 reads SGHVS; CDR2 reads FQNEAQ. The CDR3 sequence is CASSLQQGISGNTIYF. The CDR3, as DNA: TGTGCCAGCAGCTTGCAACAGGGAATCTCTGGAAACACCATATATTTT.

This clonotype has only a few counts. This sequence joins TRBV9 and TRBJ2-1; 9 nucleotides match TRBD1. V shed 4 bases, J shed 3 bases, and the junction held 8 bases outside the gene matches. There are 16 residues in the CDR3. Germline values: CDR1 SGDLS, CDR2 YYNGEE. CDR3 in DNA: TGTGCCAGCAGCCAAGCCGGGACAGGGCGCTACAATGAGCAGTTCTTC. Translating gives CASSQAGTGRYNEQFF.

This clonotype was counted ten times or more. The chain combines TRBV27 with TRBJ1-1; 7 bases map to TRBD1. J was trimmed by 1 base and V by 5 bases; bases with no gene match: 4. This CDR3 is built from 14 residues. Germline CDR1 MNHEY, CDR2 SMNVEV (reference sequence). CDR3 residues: CASSGGQTNTEAFF. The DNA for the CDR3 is TGTGCCAGCAGTGGGGGACAGACGAACACTGAAGCTTTCTTT.

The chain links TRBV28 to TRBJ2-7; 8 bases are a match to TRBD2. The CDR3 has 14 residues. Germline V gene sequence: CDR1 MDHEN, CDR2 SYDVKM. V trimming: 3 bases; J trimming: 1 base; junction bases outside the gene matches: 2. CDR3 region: CASSFTGGSYEQYF. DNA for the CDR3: TGTGCCAGCAGTTTCACGGGAGGGTCCTACGAGCAGTACTTC.

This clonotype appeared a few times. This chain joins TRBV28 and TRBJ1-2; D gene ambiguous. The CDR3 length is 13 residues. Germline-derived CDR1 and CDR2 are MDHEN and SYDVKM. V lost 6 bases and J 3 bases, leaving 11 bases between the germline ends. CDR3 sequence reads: CASSRPLDYGYTF. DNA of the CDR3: TGTGCCAGCAGCCGTCCCTTGGACTATGGCTACACCTTC.

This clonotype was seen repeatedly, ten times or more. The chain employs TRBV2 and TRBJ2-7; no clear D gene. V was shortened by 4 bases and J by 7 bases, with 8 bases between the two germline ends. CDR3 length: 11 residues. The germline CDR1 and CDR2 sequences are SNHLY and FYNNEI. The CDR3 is CASSVLKEQYF. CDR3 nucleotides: TGTGCCAGCAGTGTTCTTAAGGAGCAGTACTTC.

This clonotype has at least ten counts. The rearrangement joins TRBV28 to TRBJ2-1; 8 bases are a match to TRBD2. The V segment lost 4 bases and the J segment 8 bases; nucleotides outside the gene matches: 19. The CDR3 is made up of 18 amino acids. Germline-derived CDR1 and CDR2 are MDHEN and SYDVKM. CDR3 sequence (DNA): TGTGCCAGCAGTTCGACGTTAACCCCCCGGGAGGGCCAGGATGAGCAGTTCTTC. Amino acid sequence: CASSSTLTPREGQDEQFF.

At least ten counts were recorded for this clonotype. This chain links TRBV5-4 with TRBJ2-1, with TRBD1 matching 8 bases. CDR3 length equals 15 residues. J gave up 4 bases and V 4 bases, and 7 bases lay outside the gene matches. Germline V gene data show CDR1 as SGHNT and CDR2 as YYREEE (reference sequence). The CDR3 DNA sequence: TGTGCCAGCAGCATGGGGGACAGGTTTTACAATGAGCAGTTCTTC. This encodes CASSMGDRFYNEQFF.

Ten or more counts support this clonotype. The CDR3 sequence is CSARKYRGGEAQHF. The CDR3 DNA reads as TGCAGTGCTAGGAAATACAGGGGAGGAGAGGCCCAGCATTTT. The chain couples TRBV20-1 to TRBJ1-5; 7 bases map to TRBD1. V lost 3 bases to trimming and J lost 11 bases; unmatched junction nucleotides: 13. Germline lookup yields CDR1 DFQATT and CDR2 SNEGSKA (reference sequence). The CDR3 covers 14 residues.

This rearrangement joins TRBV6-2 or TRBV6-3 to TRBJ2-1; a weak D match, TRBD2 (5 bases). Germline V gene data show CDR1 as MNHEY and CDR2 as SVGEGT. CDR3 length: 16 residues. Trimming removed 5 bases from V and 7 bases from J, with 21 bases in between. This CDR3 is CASSPPGVSTNNEQFF. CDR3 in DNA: TGTGCCAGCAGTCCCCCCGGGGTCTCAACCAATAATGAGCAGTTCTTC.

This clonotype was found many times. The CDR3 sequence: CASSLDRDLTQYF. The CDR3 nucleotides read TGTGCCAGCAGTTTAGATCGCGATCTGACTCAGTACTTC. The chain employs TRBV27 and TRBJ2-4, with D hard to call. Germline CDR1 is MNHEY and CDR2 is SMNVEV (reference sequence). Trimming cost V 2 bases and J 12 bases, with 14 bases left between them. The CDR3 covers 13 residues.

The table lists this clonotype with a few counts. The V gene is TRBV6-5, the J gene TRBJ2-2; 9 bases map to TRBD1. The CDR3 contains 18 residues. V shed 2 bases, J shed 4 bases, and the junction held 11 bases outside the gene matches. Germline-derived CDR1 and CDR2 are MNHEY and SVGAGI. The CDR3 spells CASSYRDRVNRGTGELFF. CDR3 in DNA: TGTGCCAGCAGTTACCGGGACAGGGTGAATCGAGGCACCGGGGAGCTGTTTTTT.

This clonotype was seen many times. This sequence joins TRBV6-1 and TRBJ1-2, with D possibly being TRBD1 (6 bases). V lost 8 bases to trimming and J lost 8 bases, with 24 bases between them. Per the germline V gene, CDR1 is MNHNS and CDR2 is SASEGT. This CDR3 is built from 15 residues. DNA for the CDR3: TGTGCCAGCCTGAGGATGTCACAGGGCGTAGGGGGCTACACCTTC. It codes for CASLRMSQGVGGYTF.

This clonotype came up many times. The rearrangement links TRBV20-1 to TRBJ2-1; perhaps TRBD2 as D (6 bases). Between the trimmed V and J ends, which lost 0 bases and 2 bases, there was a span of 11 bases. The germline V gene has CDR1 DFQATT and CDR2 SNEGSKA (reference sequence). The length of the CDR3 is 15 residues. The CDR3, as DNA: TGCAGTGCTAGAGAGGCTGAGCGGGCCTACAATGAGCAGTTCTTC. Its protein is CSAREAERAYNEQFF.